Shown below are 30 T cell receptor beta chains from a single sample sequenced in a study of siplizumab effects on memory and regulatory T cells. Produced via immunoSEQ multiplex PCR; TCRdb's table is partial and in-frame only. The table records around 4,000 clones, just under 50% of them present only once. Their antigens remain unidentified. Coculturing was carried out on the mixed lymphocyte reaction cells. It lasted over 5 days and was done at 37°C. The source material was CFSE-low (dividing) CD4+ T cells sorted from an allogeneic mixed lymphocyte reaction. All receptors come from a human donor in good health; the cells came from an allogeneic mixed lymphocyte reaction. Some clones in this sample may be carry-over from other donors' samples.

V is TRBV12-2 and J is TRBJ2-3; the table gives TRBD2 as D, unverified against the DNA. TRBV12-2 is assigned pseudogene status. The CDR3 sequence is 17 residues long. As DNA, the CDR3 is TGTGCAAGTCGCTTCTTCCAAAGAGCGGGGGGCCGGGGGACGCAGTATTTT. Protein: CASRFFQRAGGRGTQYF.

The gene calls are TRBV15 and TRBJ2-3; TRBD2 agrees at 10 bases. V lost 1 base and J lost 5; bases outside the gene matches: 9. Germline V gene sequence: CDR1 LNHNV, CDR2 YYDKDF (reference sequence). The length of the CDR3 is 17 residues. The CDR3 nucleotides read TGTGCCACCAGCAGAGGGGGGCTAGCGGGAGATCGAGATACGCAGTATTTT. Translation gives CATSRGGLAGDRDTQYF.

V gene TRBV5-4 combines with J gene TRBJ1-5; possibly TRBD1 for D (5 bases). V lost 4 bases to trimming and J lost 6 bases, with 17 bases between them. The CDR3 is made up of 15 amino acids. Germline V CDR1 and CDR2: SGHNT, YYREEE (reference sequence). CDR3 residues: CASSQDTQGIQPQHF. The DNA of the CDR3 is TGTGCCAGCAGCCAAGATACCCAGGGTATTCAGCCCCAGCATTTT.

The chain uses TRBV2 and TRBJ2-5, with D possibly matching TRBD1 (6 bases). This CDR3 spans 14 amino acids. CDR1 is SNHLY, CDR2 FYNNEI, per germline. The V end lost 6 bases, the J end lost 1 base, and 12 bases lay between the germline ends. This CDR3 reads CASRVDRVQETQYF. The CDR3 bases are TGTGCCAGCAGGGTGGACAGAGTCCAAGAGACCCAGTACTTC.

The chain has TRBV29-1 and TRBJ1-2; TRBD1 is a possible D gene (6 bases). V lost 7 bases and J 5 bases, leaving 20 bases between the germline ends. Germline V gene sequence: CDR1 SQVTM, CDR2 ANQGSEA. The CDR3 has 14 residues. CDR3 nucleotide sequence: TGCAGCGCCCGGGGGGCCGTTGAGAGTTATGGCTACACCTTC. It specifies CSARGAVESYGYTF.

The gene calls are TRBV7-2 and TRBJ2-3, with D perhaps being TRBD1 or TRBD2 (5 bases each). Germline CDR1 and CDR2: SGHTA and FQGNSA. The V end lost 6 bases, the J end lost 2 bases, and 15 bases lay between the germline ends. The length of the CDR3 is 15 residues. CDR3 sequence: CASRPKGRDTDTQYF. DNA for the CDR3: TGTGCCAGCAGACCAAAGGGACGGGACACAGATACGCAGTATTTT.

This rearrangement joins TRBV11-2 to TRBJ2-5; D is unresolved. V was shortened by 1 base and J by 7 bases, with 10 bases between the two germline ends. The CDR3 covers 13 residues. Germline assignment: CDR1 SGHAT and CDR2 FQNNGV. The CDR3 coding sequence is TGTGCCAGCAGCTTAGCGGGCTTCGGGACCCAGTACTTC. Translated: CASSLAGFGTQYF. The full variable domain, rest sourced from reference TRBV11-2 and TRBJ2-5, is EAGVAQSPRYKIIEKRQSVAFWCNPISGHATLYWYQQILGQGPKLLIQFQNNGVVDDSQLPKDRFSAERLKGVDSTLKIQPAKLEDSAVYLCASSLAGFGTQYFGPGTRLLVL.

CDR3 sequence (DNA): TGCGCCAGCAGCCAGCCACTCACCAGCTCCTACAATGAGCAGTTCTTC. As protein: CASSQPLTSSYNEQFF. The rearrangement joins TRBV4-1 to TRBJ2-1; no clear D gene. Trimming removed 3 bases at V and 0 bases at J, with 12 bases between. Germline CDR1 MGHRA, CDR2 YSYEKL. The CDR3 consists of 16 residues.

The V call is TRBV6-1, the J call TRBJ1-1; D might be TRBD1 (6 bases). The CDR3 is 13 residues long. Germline CDR1 and CDR2: MNHNS and SASEGT. V was trimmed by 4 bases and J by 1 base, leaving 7 bases between them. The CDR3 is CASSAQGNTEAFF. Here the CDR3 DNA reads TGTGCCAGCAGTGCACAGGGGAACACTGAAGCTTTCTTT.

This clone was observed a few times. This chain connects TRBV30 to TRBJ1-2; 8 nucleotides match TRBD1. Germline CDR1 and CDR2: GTSNPN and SVGIG (reference sequence). With 7 bases clipped from V and 4 bases from J, the junction kept 5 bases outside the gene matches. The CDR3 has 12 residues. Here the CDR3 reads CAYRGLGYGYTF. The CDR3 bases are TGTGCCTACAGGGGGTTGGGCTATGGCTACACCTTC.

Comments on this clone: At one end, the junction sequence differs from germline, possibly due to a read error. The chain has TRBV6-6 and TRBJ2-2; the D gene is possibly TRBD2 (5 bases). CDR3 length: 14 amino acids. Germline CDR1 and CDR2: MNHNY and SVGAGI (reference sequence). The CDR3 sequence is CASSYLGNHRGAVF. The CDR3 nucleotides are TGTGCCAGCAGTTACCTAGGGAATCACCGGGGAGCTGTTTTT.

This chain links TRBV25-1 with TRBJ2-5; 7 positions agree with TRBD1. Germline V gene sequence: CDR1 MGHDK, CDR2 SYGVNS. Trimming took 3 bases from V and 5 from J; bases not matched to a gene: 6. This CDR3 has 14 amino acids. DNA of the CDR3: TGTGCCAGCAGTGATTGGGGACAGATGGAGACCCAGTACTTC. Translated: CASSDWGQMETQYF.

The genes are TRBV18 and TRBJ2-3; D remains unclear. Germline CDR1 is KGHSH and CDR2 is LQKENI. Trimming removed 3 bases from V and 5 bases from J, with 3 bases in between. The CDR3 length is 11 residues. CDR3: CASSPQDTQYF. The CDR3 region has the DNA TGTGCCAGCTCACCCCAAGATACGCAGTATTTT. The complete variable domain, with remaining parts taken from reference TRBV18 and TRBJ2-3, reads NAGVMQNPRHLVRRRGQEARLRCSPMKGHSHVYWYRQLPEEGLKFMVYLQKENIIDESGMPKERFSAEFPKEGPSILRIQQVVRGDSAAYFCASSPQDTQYFGPGTRLTVL.

The CDR3 DNA reads TGTGCCAGCAGCCTGGACAGGGTCTATGGCTACACCTTC. Translating it yields CASSLDRVYGYTF. The chain is built from TRBV7-8 and TRBJ1-2, with TRBD1 matching 8 bases. The germline gives CDR1 SGHVS, CDR2 FQNEAQ. The CDR3 runs to 13 residues. V trimming: 5 bases; J trimming: 4 bases; junction bases outside the gene matches: 3.

By share, this clone counts as medium-sized. The chain recombines TRBV18 with TRBJ2-7, with 8 nucleotides matching TRBD2. This CDR3 contains 14 residues. CDR1 is KGHSH, CDR2 LQKENI, per germline. V dropped 5 bases and J dropped 3; count of bases not matched to a gene: 6. The CDR3 bases are TGTGCCAGCTCATTTGGACTAGCTGACTACGAGCAGTACTTC. Its translation: CASSFGLADYEQYF.

The V call is TRBV4-1, the J call TRBJ2-3; D may be TRBD1 or TRBD2 (5 bases each). V lost 0 bases to trimming and J lost 2 bases, with 9 bases between them. Germline V gene sequence: CDR1 MGHRA, CDR2 YSYEKL. The CDR3 runs 15 residues. CDR3 nucleotides: TGCGCCAGCAGCCAAGATGGGACGGACACAGATACGCAGTATTTT. As protein: CASSQDGTDTDTQYF.

Concerning this clone: The same CDR3 can be traced to other DNA sequences in this sample. The CDR3 reads CASSLTTVTYEQYF. The CDR3 DNA reads as TGTGCCAGCAGCTTAACAACAGTAACATACGAGCAGTACTTC. The chain is built from TRBV7-9 and TRBJ2-7, with D unresolved. Germline V gives CDR1 SEHNR, CDR2 FQNEAQ (reference sequence). This CDR3 has 14 amino acids. V lost 2 bases and J lost 4, with 12 bases in between.

The J gene is TRBJ2-1, the V gene TRBV2, with 11 nucleotides matching TRBD2. The CDR3 runs 17 residues. Germline values: CDR1 SNHLY, CDR2 FYNNEI. The junction had 13 bases not matched to a gene; V was cut back by 5 bases and J by 7 bases. The chain's CDR3 is CASSPALLAGVKNEQFF. CDR3 coding DNA: TGTGCCAGCAGTCCCGCCCTACTAGCGGGAGTGAAAAATGAGCAGTTCTTC.

The J gene is TRBJ2-7, the V gene TRBV6-5; D remains unclear. CDR1 is MNHEY and CDR2 is SVGAGI in the germline V gene. V gave up 0 bases and J gave up 2 bases, with 11 bases separating them. The CDR3 has 15 amino acids. CDR3 amino acids: CASSYSAASPYEQYF. The CDR3 coding sequence is TGTGCCAGCAGTTACTCGGCGGCGTCGCCCTACGAGCAGTACTTC.

The V and J genes are TRBV21-1 and TRBJ1-2; TRBD1 was called by the table and not checked on the DNA. TRBV21-1 has pseudogene status. The CDR3 runs 14 residues. The CDR3 coding sequence is TGTGCCAGCAGCAAACAGACACCCTGCTATGGCTACACCTTC. The encoded protein is CASSKQTPCYGYTF.

The J gene is TRBJ1-1, the V gene TRBV30, with D unclear. The CDR3 is 13 residues long. Looked up from germline, CDR1 is GTSNPN and CDR2 is SVGIG (reference sequence). Trimming stripped 3 bases from V and 0 bases from J, with 8 bases between. CDR3 in amino acids: CAWRFSVNTEAFF. CDR3 DNA sequence: TGTGCCTGGAGGTTCAGTGTGAACACTGAAGCTTTCTTT.

This clone was found once. This chain connects TRBV7-2 to TRBJ2-7; D uncertain. The CDR3 extends over 16 amino acids. The germline CDR1 and CDR2 sequences are SGHTA and FQGNSA. V shed 0 bases and J shed 3 bases, with 15 bases lying between them. The CDR3, as DNA: TGTGCCAGCAGCTTAGCCTCGGCAGGAATTCTCTACGAGCAGTACTTC. Its translation is CASSLASAGILYEQYF.

The chain recombines TRBV7-9 with TRBJ1-2, with D possibly being TRBD1 (5 bases). Germline assignment: CDR1 SEHNR and CDR2 FQNEAQ (reference sequence). V was shortened by 4 bases and J by 6 bases, with 15 bases between the two germline ends. There are 14 residues in the CDR3. For the CDR3, the DNA is TGTGCCAGCAGCTCTAGACAGACCACCCATGGCTACACCTTC. Amino acids: CASSSRQTTHGYTF.

The chain links TRBV6-5 to TRBJ2-7; D is unresolved. Germline V CDR1 and CDR2: MNHEY, SVGAGI. The germline V and J ends were trimmed by 0 bases and 2 bases, with 14 bases remaining between them. This CDR3 contains 16 residues. Here the CDR3 reads CASSYSSSGWPYEQYF. Here the CDR3 DNA reads TGTGCCAGCAGTTACTCGTCATCCGGGTGGCCCTACGAGCAGTACTTC.

This clone was detected a few times. The gene calls are TRBV18 and TRBJ2-7; D remains ambiguous. V was cut by 2 bases and J by 9 bases, with 8 bases left in between. Germline V gives CDR1 KGHSH, CDR2 LQKENI. The CDR3 has 11 amino acids. The CDR3 region has the DNA TGTGCCAGCTCACCAGACGTCCGGCAGTACTTC. Protein sequence: CASSPDVRQYF.

The V and J genes are TRBV2 and TRBJ1-5; 8 nucleotides agree with TRBD1. The CDR3 sequence is 16 residues long. Germline assignment: CDR1 SNHLY and CDR2 FYNNEI. V shed 6 bases and J 1 base; nucleotides not matched to a gene: 8. In DNA, the CDR3 is TGTGCCAGCAGCCTGGACAGGGTCATCAGCAATCAGCCCCAGCATTTT. Its protein product is CASSLDRVISNQPQHF.

This clone was found a few times. The chain carries TRBV6-5 and TRBJ1-4; 7 bases match TRBD1. The CDR3 is made up of 13 amino acids. The trim removed 6 bases at V and 10 bases at J, leaving 8 bases unmatched. Per the germline V gene, CDR1 is MNHEY and CDR2 is SVGAGI. The CDR3 loop is CASSPRGGVKLFF. The DNA of the CDR3 is TGTGCCAGCAGCCCCCGAGGGGGCGTAAAACTGTTTTTT.

This sequence joins TRBV19 and TRBJ2-7; 7 nucleotides align to TRBD1. There are 14 residues in the CDR3. The V segment lost 3 bases and the J segment 9 bases; nucleotides outside the gene matches: 11. The germline CDR1 and CDR2 sequences are LNHDA and SQIVND (reference sequence). The CDR3 DNA sequence: TGTGCCAGTAGTATTACCGGGACAGTACTCTGGCAGTACTTC. It is translated as CASSITGTVLWQYF. The entire variable domain, with the rest obtained from reference TRBV19 and TRBJ2-7, is as follows: DGGITQSPKYLFRKEGQNVTLSCEQNLNHDAMYWYRQDPGQGLRLIYYSQIVNDFQKGDIAEGYSVSREKKESFPLTVTSAQKNPTAFYLCASSITGTVLWQYFGPGTRLTVT.

CDR3 DNA: TGTGCCAGTAGACAGGGAGGAACTCAGCCCCAGCATTTT. Translating it yields CASRQGGTQPQHF. V and J are TRBV19 and TRBJ1-5, with D tentatively TRBD1 (6 bases). The CDR3 is made up of 13 amino acids. Germline CDR1 LNHDA, CDR2 SQIVND (reference sequence). Trimming stripped 6 bases from V and 6 bases from J, with 12 bases between.

This clone was picked up a small number of times. The rearrangement links TRBV5-1 to TRBJ2-2; perhaps TRBD1 as D (6 bases). Per the germline V gene, CDR1 is SGHRS and CDR2 is YFSETQ. Deletions cut 2 bases from V and 0 bases from J, with 11 bases between. This CDR3 has 16 amino acids. The CDR3 here is CASSFTTGTNTGELFF. The CDR3 DNA reads TGCGCCAGCAGCTTTACGACAGGAACGAACACCGGGGAGCTGTTTTTT.